Below, one T cell receptor (beta chain) is given with its context. Its antigen remains unidentified. A second about 6 to 11 cycle PCR used barcoded and J-beta primers. Each CDR3 protein is one row after TCRdb ran MiXCR on the 5' RACE reads. Among more than 800,000 distinct CDR3 sequences listed, more than 40% were seen once. This CDR3 has 13 residues. V was cut by 6 bases and J by 1 base, with 10 bases left in between. In germline, CDR1 is MNHEY, CDR2 SMNVEV (reference sequence). This sample is drawn from a study of blood T cells in healthy people across ages. Study-level results: The long-lived group displayed more naive CD4+ cells, plus higher diversity, than the aged donors did.

This sequence was found in a woman aged 60-75 years in good health. This rearrangement joins TRBV27 to TRBJ2-7; D unclear. The sequencing sample was made of blood. CDR3 in amino acids: CASSYYASYEQYF. CDR3 bases: TGTGCCAGCAGCTACTACGCGTCCTACGAGCAGTACTTC.